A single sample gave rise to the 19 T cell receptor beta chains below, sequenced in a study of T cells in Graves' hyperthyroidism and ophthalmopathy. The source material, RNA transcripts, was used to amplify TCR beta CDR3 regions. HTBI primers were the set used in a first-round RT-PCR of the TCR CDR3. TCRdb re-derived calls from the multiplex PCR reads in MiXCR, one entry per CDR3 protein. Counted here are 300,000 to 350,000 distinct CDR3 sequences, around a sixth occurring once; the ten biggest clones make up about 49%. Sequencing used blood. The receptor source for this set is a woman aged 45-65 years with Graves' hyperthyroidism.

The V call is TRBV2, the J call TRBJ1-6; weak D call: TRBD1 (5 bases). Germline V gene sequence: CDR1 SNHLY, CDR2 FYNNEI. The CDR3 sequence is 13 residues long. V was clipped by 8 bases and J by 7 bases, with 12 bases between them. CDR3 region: CASSGALNSPLHF. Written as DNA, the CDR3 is TGTGCCAGCTCTGGGGCTCTCAATTCACCCCTCCACTTT. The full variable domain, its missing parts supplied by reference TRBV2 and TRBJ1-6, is EPEVTQTPSHQVTQMGQEVILRCVPISNHLYFYWYRQILGQKVEFLVSFYNNEISEKSEIFDDQFSVERPDGSNFTLKIRSTKLEDSAMYFCASSGALNSPLHFGNGTRLTVT.

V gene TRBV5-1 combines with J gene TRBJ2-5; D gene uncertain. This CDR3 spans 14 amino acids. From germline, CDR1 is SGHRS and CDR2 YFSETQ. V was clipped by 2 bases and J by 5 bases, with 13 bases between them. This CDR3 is CASSLQPAVETQYF. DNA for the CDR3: TGCGCCAGCAGCTTACAGCCAGCCGTGGAGACCCAGTACTTC. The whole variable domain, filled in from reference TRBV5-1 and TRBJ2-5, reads KAGVTQTPRYLIKTRGQQVTLSCSPISGHRSVSWYQQTPGQGLQFLFEYFSETQRNKGNFPGRFSGRQFSNSRSEMNVSTLELGDSALYLCASSLQPAVETQYFGPGTRLLVL.

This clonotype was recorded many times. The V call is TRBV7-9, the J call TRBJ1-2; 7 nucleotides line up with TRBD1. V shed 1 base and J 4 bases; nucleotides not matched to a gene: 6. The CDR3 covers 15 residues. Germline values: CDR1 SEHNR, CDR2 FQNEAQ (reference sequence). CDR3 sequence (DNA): TGTGCCAGCAGCTTAGGAGCCGGGACAGTCTATGGCTACACCTTC. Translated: CASSLGAGTVYGYTF.

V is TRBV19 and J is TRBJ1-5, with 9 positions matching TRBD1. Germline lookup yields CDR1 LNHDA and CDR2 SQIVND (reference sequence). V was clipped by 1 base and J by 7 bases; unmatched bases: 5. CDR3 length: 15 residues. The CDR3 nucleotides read TGTGCCAGTAGTATAGGAGGACAGGGGCAGCAGCCCCAGCATTTT. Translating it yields CASSIGGQGQQPQHF.

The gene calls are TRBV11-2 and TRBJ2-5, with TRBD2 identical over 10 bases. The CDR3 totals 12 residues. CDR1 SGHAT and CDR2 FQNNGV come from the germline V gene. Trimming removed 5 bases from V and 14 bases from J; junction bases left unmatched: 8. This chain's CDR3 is CASSRSGGGGYF. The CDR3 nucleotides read TGTGCCAGCAGCCGGAGCGGGGGGGGGGGATACTTC.

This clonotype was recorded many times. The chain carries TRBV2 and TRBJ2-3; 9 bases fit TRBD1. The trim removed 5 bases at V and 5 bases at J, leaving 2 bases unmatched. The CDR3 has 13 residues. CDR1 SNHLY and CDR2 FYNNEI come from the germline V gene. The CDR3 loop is CASSPTGGDTQYF. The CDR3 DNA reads TGTGCCAGCAGTCCGACAGGGGGAGATACGCAGTATTTT.

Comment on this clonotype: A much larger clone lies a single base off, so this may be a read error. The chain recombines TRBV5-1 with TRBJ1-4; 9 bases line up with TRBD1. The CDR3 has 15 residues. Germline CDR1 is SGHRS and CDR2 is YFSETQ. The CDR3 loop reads CASSSGTGQDEELFF. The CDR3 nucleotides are TGCGCCAGCAGCTCCGGGACAGGGCAGGATGAAGAACTGTTTTTT. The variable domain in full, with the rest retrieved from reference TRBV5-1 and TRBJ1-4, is KAGVTQTPRYLIKTRGQQVTLSCSPISGHRSVSWYQQTPGQGLQFLFEYFSETQRNKGNFPGRFSGRQFSNSRSEMNVSTLELGDSALYLCASSSGTGQDEELFFGSGTQLSVL.

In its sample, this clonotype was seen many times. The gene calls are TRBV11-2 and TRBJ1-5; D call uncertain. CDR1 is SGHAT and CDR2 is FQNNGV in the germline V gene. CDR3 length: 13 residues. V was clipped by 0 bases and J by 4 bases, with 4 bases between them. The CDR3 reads CASSLDWNQPQHF. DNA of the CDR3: TGTGCCAGCAGCTTAGATTGGAATCAGCCCCAGCATTTT.

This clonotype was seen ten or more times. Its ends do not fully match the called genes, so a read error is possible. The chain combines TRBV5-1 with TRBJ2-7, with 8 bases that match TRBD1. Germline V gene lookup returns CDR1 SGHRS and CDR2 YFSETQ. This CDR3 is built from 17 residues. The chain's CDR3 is CASSLGRQGAGTHEQYF. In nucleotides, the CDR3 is TGCGCCAGCAGTTTGGGGAGGCAGGGGGCTGGAACCCACGAGCAGTACTTC.

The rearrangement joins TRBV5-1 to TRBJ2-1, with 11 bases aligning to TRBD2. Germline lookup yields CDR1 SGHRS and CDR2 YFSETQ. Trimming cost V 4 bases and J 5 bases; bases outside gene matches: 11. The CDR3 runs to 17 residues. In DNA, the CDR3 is TGCGCCAGCAGCCGGCTAGCGGGAGGAGGTTCCAACAATGAGCAGTTCTTC. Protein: CASSRLAGGGSNNEQFF.

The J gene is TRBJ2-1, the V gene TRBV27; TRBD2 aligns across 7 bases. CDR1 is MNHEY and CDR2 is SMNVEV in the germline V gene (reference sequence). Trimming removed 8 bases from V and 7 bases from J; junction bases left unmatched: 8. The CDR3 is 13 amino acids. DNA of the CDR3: TGTGCCAGCCACTGGGGGGGTTCAAATGAGCAGTTCTTC. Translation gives CASHWGGSNEQFF.

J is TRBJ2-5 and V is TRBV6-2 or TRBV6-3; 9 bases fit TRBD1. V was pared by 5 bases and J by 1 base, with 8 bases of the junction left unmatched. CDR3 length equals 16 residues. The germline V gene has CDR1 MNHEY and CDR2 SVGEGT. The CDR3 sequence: CASSRQQGALQETQYF. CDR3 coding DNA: TGTGCCAGCAGTAGACAACAGGGGGCCCTCCAAGAGACCCAGTACTTC.

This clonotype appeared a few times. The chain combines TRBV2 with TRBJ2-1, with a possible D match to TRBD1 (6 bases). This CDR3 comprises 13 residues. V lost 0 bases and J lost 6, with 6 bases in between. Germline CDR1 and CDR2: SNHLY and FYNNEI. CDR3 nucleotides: TGTGCCAGCAGTGAAGCCAGGGGCAATGAGCAGTTCTTC. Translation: CASSEARGNEQFF.

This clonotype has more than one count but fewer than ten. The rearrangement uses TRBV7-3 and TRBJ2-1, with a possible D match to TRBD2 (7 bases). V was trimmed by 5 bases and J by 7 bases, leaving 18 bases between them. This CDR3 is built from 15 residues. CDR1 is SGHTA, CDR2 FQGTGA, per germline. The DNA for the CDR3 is TGTGCCAGCAGCGAAAAAGGGGGGGCGAGGAATGAGCAGTTCTTC. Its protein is CASSEKGGARNEQFF.

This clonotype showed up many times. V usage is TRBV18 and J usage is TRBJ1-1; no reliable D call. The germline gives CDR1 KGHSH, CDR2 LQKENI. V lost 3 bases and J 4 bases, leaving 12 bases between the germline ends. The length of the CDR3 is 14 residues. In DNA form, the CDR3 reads TGTGCCAGCTCACCTGTAAGAGAGGGCACTGAAGCTTTCTTT. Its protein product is CASSPVREGTEAFF. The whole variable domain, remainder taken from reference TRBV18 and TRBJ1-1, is NAGVMQNPRHLVRRRGQEARLRCSPMKGHSHVYWYRQLPEEGLKFMVYLQKENIIDESGMPKERFSAEFPKEGPSILRIQQVVRGDSAAYFCASSPVREGTEAFFGQGTRLTVV.

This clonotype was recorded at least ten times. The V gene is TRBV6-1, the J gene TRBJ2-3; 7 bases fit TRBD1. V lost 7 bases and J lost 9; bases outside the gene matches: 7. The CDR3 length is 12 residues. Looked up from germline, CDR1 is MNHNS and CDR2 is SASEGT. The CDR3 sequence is CASTEGAGTQYF. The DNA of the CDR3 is TGTGCCAGCACCGAGGGGGCAGGAACGCAGTATTTT.

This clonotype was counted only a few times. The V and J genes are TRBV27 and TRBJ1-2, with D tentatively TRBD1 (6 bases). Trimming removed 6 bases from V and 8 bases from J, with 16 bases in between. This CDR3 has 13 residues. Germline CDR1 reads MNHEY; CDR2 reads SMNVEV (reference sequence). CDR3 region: CASRGQQQGGYTF. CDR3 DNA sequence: TGTGCCAGCAGAGGACAGCAACAGGGAGGCTACACCTTC.

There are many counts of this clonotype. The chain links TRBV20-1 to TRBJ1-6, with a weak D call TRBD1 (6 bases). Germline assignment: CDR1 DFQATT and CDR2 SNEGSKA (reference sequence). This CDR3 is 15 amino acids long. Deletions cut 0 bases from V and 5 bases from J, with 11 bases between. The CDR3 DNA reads TGCAGTGCTAGAGATGAGGGGGGAGATAATTCACCCCTCCACTTT. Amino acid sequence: CSARDEGGDNSPLHF.

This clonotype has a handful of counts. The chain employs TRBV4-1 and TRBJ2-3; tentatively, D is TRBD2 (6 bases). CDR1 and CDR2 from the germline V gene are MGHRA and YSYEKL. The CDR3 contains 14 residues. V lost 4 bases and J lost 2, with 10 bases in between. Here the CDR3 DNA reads TGCGCCAGCAGCCTCTGGACTAACACAGATACGCAGTATTTT. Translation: CASSLWTNTDTQYF.